This entry lists 10 T cell receptor beta chains sequenced from one sample in a study of a mutant IDH1 vaccine in newly diagnosed glioma. Data came from immunoSEQ multiplex PCR; TCRdb stores just in-frame clones and leaves some out. Of about 65,000 clones in the sample, approximately 81% are singletons; the top ten hold about 4.1%. Specified time point: week 23, last vaccination. Each vaccine dose was 300 ug of mutant IDH1 20-mer peptide, with topical imiquimod. These TCRs' antigens remain unknown. Sequencing used PBMCs, obtained from a glioma patient whose treatment included an IDH1 peptide vaccine. These receptors were taken from a man aged 25 to 40 with glioma.

The chain has TRBV5-6 and TRBJ1-1, with D perhaps matching TRBD1 (5 bases). Germline CDR1 reads SGHDT; CDR2 reads YYEEEE. The CDR3 sequence is 15 residues long. V gave up 6 bases and J gave up 2 bases, with 17 bases separating them. The DNA for the CDR3 is TGTGCCAGCAACGCTGAGGGGCCTATTAACACTGAAGCTTTCTTT. It codes for CASNAEGPINTEAFF.

The rearrangement uses TRBV7-6 and TRBJ1-4, with unresolved D. Per the germline V gene, CDR1 is SGHVS and CDR2 is FNYEAQ. This CDR3 contains 15 residues. Trimming cost V 4 bases and J 0 bases, with 9 bases left between them. Here the CDR3 reads CASSSGRATNEKLFF. CDR3 bases: TGTGCCAGCAGCTCAGGACGGGCAACTAATGAAAAACTGTTTTTT.

The chain employs TRBV4-1 and TRBJ2-2, with D tentatively TRBD1 (6 bases). V was shortened by 3 bases and J by 7 bases, with 12 bases between the two germline ends. Germline loops: CDR1 MGHRA, CDR2 YSYEKL. The CDR3 is 14 amino acids. The CDR3 nucleotides are TGCGCCAGCAGCCAGTACAGGGATCTCGGGGAGCTGTTTTTT. This codes for CASSQYRDLGELFF.

This clone appeared a few times. The chain links TRBV7-8 to TRBJ2-7, with D possibly TRBD1 on 6 matching bases. CDR1 is SGHVS and CDR2 is FQNEAQ in the germline V gene. CDR3 size: 14 residues. V dropped 2 bases and J dropped 3 bases, with 11 bases sitting between them. The CDR3 is CASSLPGQNYEQYF. The CDR3, as DNA: TGTGCCAGCAGCTTACCCGGACAGAACTACGAGCAGTACTTC. Variable domain in full (rest from reference TRBV7-8 and TRBJ2-7): GAGVSQSPRYKVAKRGQDVALRCDPISGHVSLFWYQQALGQGPEFLTYFQNEAQLDKSGLPSDRFFAERPEGSVSTLKIQRTQQEDSAVYLCASSLPGQNYEQYFGPGTRLTVT.

The V call is TRBV13, the J call TRBJ2-4, with D possibly called TRBD1 or TRBD2 (5 bases each). This CDR3 has 15 residues. V lost 0 bases to trimming and J lost 4 bases, with 10 bases between them. Germline V gene lookup returns CDR1 PRHDT and CDR2 FYEKMQ (reference sequence). CDR3 residues: CASSLGPGAKNIQYF. CDR3 sequence (DNA): TGTGCCAGCAGCTTAGGCCCCGGGGCGAAAAACATTCAGTACTTC.

The J gene is TRBJ1-6, the V gene TRBV6-6; the D is unclear. Germline loops: CDR1 MNHNY, CDR2 SVGAGI (reference sequence). This CDR3 is built from 16 residues. The ends were cut back, 2 bases at V and 9 bases at J, with 17 bases in the middle. The CDR3 DNA reads TGTGCCAGCAGTTACGGGCTCACACCCCTTGTTTCACCCCTCCACTTT. As protein: CASSYGLTPLVSPLHF.

The chain has TRBV7-9 and TRBJ2-6; no definite D call. Per germline, CDR1 SEHNR and CDR2 FQNEAQ (reference sequence). V dropped 3 bases and J dropped 2 bases, with 8 bases sitting between them. The CDR3 spans 15 residues. The CDR3 DNA reads as TGTGCCAGCAGCTTCGGGTTCCCTGGGGCCAACGTCCTGACTTTC. This translates into CASSFGFPGANVLTF.

The chain has TRBV12-5 and TRBJ2-1, with 8 positions matching TRBD2. The CDR3 contains 17 residues. J was trimmed by 1 base and V by 3 bases; bases with no gene match: 8. CDR1 LGHNT and CDR2 FRNRAP come from the germline V gene. In DNA, the CDR3 is TGTGCTAGTGGTTTATCCTCGACTAGCGAGTCCTACAATGAGCAGTTCTTC. Encoded protein: CASGLSSTSESYNEQFF.

This clone was picked up a small number of times. The chain combines TRBV5-1 with TRBJ1-1; D not certain. Trimming left V 3 bases short and J 7 bases short, with 13 bases between. Per the germline V gene, CDR1 is SGHRS and CDR2 is YFSETQ. There are 13 residues in the CDR3. CDR3: CASSSLGLIEAFF. The CDR3 DNA sequence: TGCGCCAGCAGCTCCTTAGGACTTATTGAAGCTTTCTTT.

Note on this clone: Other DNA sequences in this sample translate to the same CDR3. The chain employs TRBV2 and TRBJ1-5; D unclear. From germline, CDR1 is SNHLY and CDR2 FYNNEI. CDR3 length: 15 residues. The V and J ends lost 2 bases and 0 bases respectively, with 8 bases between them. CDR3 in DNA: TGTGCCAGCAGTGAATCGGAATATAGCAATCAGCCCCAGCATTTT. This sequence encodes CASSESEYSNQPQHF.